These T cell receptor beta chains were read from a single sample in a study of T-cell reconstitution after alpha-beta-depleted transplantation in children. TCRdb fed the PCR reads into MiXCR, producing one record per CDR3 protein. This table holds 300,000 to 400,000 distinct CDR3 sequences, around 15% found once. Sequencing used PBMCs, mostly from graft donor cells, obtained 360 days after TCRalphabeta/CD19-depleted stem cell transplant. Every receptor here comes from a male patient under 10 years old who had a stem cell transplant for acute lymphoblastic leukemia, so the T cells may come from the graft donor. Both conserved end residues are part of each CDR3. D genes are given only for firm matches. Where a row states a size, it is once, few, many or the class of an expanded clone; other rows omit it.

TRBD2	NA	TRBJ2-3	TRBV7-8	TGTGCCAGCAGCTTAGCCCTAGCGGCCTTCACAGATACGCAGTATTTT	CASSLALAAFTDTQYF
TRBD2	NA	TRBJ2-1	TRBV7-3	TGTGCCAGCAGCTTAATTCCGGGGCGGGAGCGGTACAATGAGCAGTTCTTC	CASSLIPGRERYNEQFF
TRBD1	NA	TRBJ1-2	TRBV2	TGTGCCAGGCGGGGACAGGACTATGGCTACACCTTC	CARRGQDYGYTF
TRBD1	few	TRBJ2-3	TRBV5-1	TGCGCCAGCAGCCCAGGGACAGAGACAGATACGCAGTATTTT	CASSPGTETDTQYF
TRBD2	few	TRBJ2-3	TRBV7-9	TGTGCCAGCAGCTTTGGACTAGCCCGCACAGATACGCAGTATTTT	CASSFGLARTDTQYF
NA	NA	TRBJ1-5	TRBV19	TGTGCCAGTAGCGGGGGCCTCCCGGACCATCAGCCCCAGCATTTT	CASSGGLPDHQPQHF
NA	NA	TRBJ2-1	TRBV4-3	TGCGCCAGCAGCCAAGGAACACCCTGGGGCGTTGAGCAGTTCTTC	CASSQGTPWGVEQFF
TRBD2	many	TRBJ2-1	TRBV28	TGTGCCAGCAGTTTACTAGCGGGAGAGGTCAATGAGCAGTTCTTC	CASSLLAGEVNEQFF
TRBD1	few	TRBJ2-3	TRBV6-5	TGTGCCAGCAGTTATGGCCAGGGGGCAGTGTGGGATACGCAGTATTTT	CASSYGQGAVWDTQYF
TRBD1	few	TRBJ2-1	TRBV7-9	TGTGCCAGCGGCCCTAACAGGGGGAGCTCCTACAATGAGCAGTTCTTC	CASGPNRGSSYNEQFF
NA	many	TRBJ2-7	TRBV28	TGTGCCAGCAGTTTATCTGGAGCTACCTACGAGCAGTACTTC	CASSLSGATYEQYF
TRBD2	NA	TRBJ2-7	TRBV20-1	TGCAGTGCGCCGACTAGCGGACACAACGAGCAGTACTTC	CSAPTSGHNEQYF
TRBD1	many	TRBJ2-1	TRBV4-1	TGCGCCAGCAGCCAACCAAATGCAGGGGGTTACAATGAGCAGTTCTTC	CASSQPNAGGYNEQFF
NA	few	TRBJ1-5	TRBV28	TGTGCCAGCAGTCCTACCCAGGCTTATAGCAATCAGCCCCAGCATTTT	CASSPTQAYSNQPQHF
NA	few	TRBJ2-1	TRBV11-2	TGTGCCAGCAGCCCACTTCTAGTGGGCCCCTACAATGAGCAGTTCTTC	CASSPLLVGPYNEQFF
TRBD2	many	TRBJ2-3	TRBV5-1	TGCGCCAGCAGCTTGAATGGGAGGGCCGGTACGCAGTATTTT	CASSLNGRAGTQYF
TRBD2	few	TRBJ2-3	TRBV7-3	TGTGCCAGCAGCTTTTCCGGGACTAGCGCCAGCACAGATACGCAGTATTTT	CASSFSGTSASTDTQYF
TRBD1	NA	TRBJ2-7	TRBV6-1	TGTGCAAGGGACAGGGTAAAGTTCCTTACCTACGAGCAGTACTTC	CARDRVKFLTYEQYF
NA	NA	TRBJ2-1	TRBV6-2/TRBV6-3	TGTGCCAGCAGTAACGACTTAGGTTTTGGGGAGCAGTTCTTC	CASSNDLGFGEQFF
TRBD2	NA	TRBJ2-3	TRBV9	TGTGCCAGCAGCACGACGACTAGCCCGGTGCACACAGATACGCAGTATTTT	CASSTTTSPVHTDTQYF
NA	NA	TRBJ2-3	TRBV15	TGTGCCACCAGCAGAGAGTTCCCTAGCACAGATACGCAGTATTTT	CATSREFPSTDTQYF
NA	NA	TRBJ2-1	TRBV27	TGTGCCAGCAGTCCCGACAGAACTCCCCTCAGGGAGCAGTTCTTC	CASSPDRTPLREQFF
TRBD2	NA	TRBJ2-4	TRBV5-1	TGCGCCAGCAGCTCCCTAGCGGGAGGAGGCAAAAACATTCAGTACTTC	CASSSLAGGGKNIQYF
TRBD2	NA	TRBJ2-7	TRBV5-1	TGCGCCAGCAGCCGAGCGGGACTGAACTCCTACGAGCAGTACTTC	CASSRAGLNSYEQYF
NA	few	TRBJ2-3	TRBV9	TGTGCCAGCAGCGGGTCGCGCGGGATAAGGGCAGATACGCAGTATTTT	CASSGSRGIRADTQYF
TRBD1	NA	TRBJ2-7	TRBV15	TGTGCCACCAGCAGAGATCTTAGCCCCGGGCGGGGACAGGGCTTTTACGAGCAGTACTTC	CATSRDLSPGRGQGFYEQYF
TRBD1	NA	TRBJ2-2	TRBV7-9	TGTGCCAGCAGCTTCCCCGAGGACAGGACCAACACCGGGGAGCTGTTTTTT	CASSFPEDRTNTGELFF
TRBD2	NA	TRBJ2-3	TRBV20-1	TGCAGTGCTCCCACCAGCGGGAGGGCCACAGATACGCAGTATTTT	CSAPTSGRATDTQYF
TRBD2	NA	TRBJ2-3	TRBV29-1	TGCAGCGTTGAAGTCCCCTGGGGACTAGCGGGATACCCAAGCACAGATACGCAGTATTTT	CSVEVPWGLAGYPSTDTQYF
NA	few	TRBJ2-7	TRBV5-1	TGCGCCAGCAGCCCCCACCCTAGCAGGAAAGGCTACGAGCAGTACTTC	CASSPHPSRKGYEQYF
NA	many	TRBJ2-1	TRBV20-1	TGCAGTGCTAGAGATATGGATCCCGGGACAAGTAATGAGCAGTTCTTC	CSARDMDPGTSNEQFF
NA	NA	TRBJ2-5	TRBV5-1	TGCGCCAGCAGCGCCGCCGGAGGCTGGGAGACCCAGTACTTC	CASSAAGGWETQYF
NA	NA	TRBJ2-1	TRBV29-1	TGCAGCGCACTCCGGTCTAGCGCATACAATGAGCAGTTCTTC	CSALRSSAYNEQFF
NA	few	TRBJ2-7	TRBV2	TGTGCCAGCAGTGAAGTTAGTCCGGGCGAGCAGTACTTC	CASSEVSPGEQYF
NA	NA	TRBJ1-1	TRBV5-5	TGTGCCAGCAGCTTGGTGGAGGAGCTAAGGGCTGAAGCTTTCTTT	CASSLVEELRAEAFF
TRBD2	few	TRBJ2-1	TRBV29-1	TGCAGCGTGGGGACTAGCAACGCCTACAATGAGCAGTTCTTC	CSVGTSNAYNEQFF
TRBD1	NA	TRBJ2-1	TRBV11-1	TGTGCCAGCAGCTCCACAGGGGCGGTGGACAATGAGCAGTTCTTC	CASSSTGAVDNEQFF
NA	few	TRBJ1-6	TRBV4-3	TGCGCCAGCAGCCAAGATCTGGGATTTAAACGTCTAAATTCACCCCTCCACTTT	CASSQDLGFKRLNSPLHF
TRBD1	NA	TRBJ2-5	TRBV5-1	TGCGCCAGCAGCTTGGAAGCAGGGGGCCAGACCCAGTACTTC	CASSLEAGGQTQYF
TRBD1	NA	TRBJ2-5	TRBV6-1	TGTGCCAGCAGGCAAGACAGGGTCGGGCAAGAGACCCAGTACTTC	CASRQDRVGQETQYF
NA	many	TRBJ1-1	TRBV29-1	TGCAGCGTTCGAAGGGGGGGGAACACTGAAGCTTTCTTT	CSVRRGGNTEAFF
TRBD1	few	TRBJ2-1	TRBV7-6	TGTGCCAGCAGCTTCCTTGTCTACGGGACAGGCGTCTACAATGAGCAGTTCTTC	CASSFLVYGTGVYNEQFF
TRBD1	NA	TRBJ2-5	TRBV12-3/TRBV12-4	TGTGCCAGCAGTTCTCCTCGACAGGGGTTTCGCGAGACCCAGTACTTC	CASSSPRQGFRETQYF
NA	NA	TRBJ2-7	TRBV29-1	TGCAGCGTTGTACTTGCGTGGGAGCAGTACTTC	CSVVLAWEQYF
NA	many	TRBJ1-3	TRBV20-1	TGCAGTGCTAGAGAGCGACTCGGGATCAGGGGTGGAAACACCATATATTTT	CSARERLGIRGGNTIYF
TRBD2	NA	TRBJ2-3	TRBV12-3/TRBV12-4	TGTGCCTTCAGTTTCTCTAGCGGGAGGGCCCTTAGCACAGATACGCAGTATTTT	CAFSFSSGRALSTDTQYF
NA	few	TRBJ2-1	TRBV20-1	TGCAGTGCTGCCCCGAGGTACAATGAGCAGTTCTTC	CSAAPRYNEQFF
NA	few	TRBJ1-3	TRBV10-3	TGTGCCATCAGTGACCGGGACCGCCGGGGAAACACCATATATTTT	CAISDRDRRGNTIYF
NA	NA	TRBJ2-7	TRBV4-3	TGCGCCAGCAGCCAAGTCTCTGGCGGTAACTACGAGCAGTACTTC	CASSQVSGGNYEQYF
NA	NA	TRBJ1-2	TRBV20-1	TGCAGTTCGTGGCGGACCTTGAACTATGGCTACACCTTC	CSSWRTLNYGYTF
NA	few	TRBJ1-5	TRBV2	TGTGCCAGCAGTTTGGACAGCGGCCGCCATCAGCCCCAGCATTTT	CASSLDSGRHQPQHF
NA	NA	TRBJ1-5	TRBV11-1	TGTGCCAGCAGCTTAGACCCGGTTGGGGGCTATAGCAATCAGCCCCAGCATTTT	CASSLDPVGGYSNQPQHF
NA	many	TRBJ2-2	TRBV28	TGTGCCAGCAAAACTGGGGCAGTATGGCCTGACGGGGAGCTGTTTTTT	CASKTGAVWPDGELFF
NA	NA	TRBJ1-3	TRBV7-9	TGTGCCAGCAGCTCCCGGACAGCGGCTGGAAACACCATATATTTT	CASSSRTAAGNTIYF
TRBD1	few	TRBJ2-5	TRBV7-9	TGTGCCAGCAGCCCGCGGACAGGGTTACAAGAGACCCAGTACTTC	CASSPRTGLQETQYF
TRBD2	few	TRBJ2-3	TRBV12-3/TRBV12-4	TGTGCCAGCAGTTTTGGCGGGAGGACAGATACGCAGTATTTT	CASSFGGRTDTQYF
TRBD2	NA	TRBJ2-5	TRBV28	TGTGCCAGCAGTTTACTAGCGGGAGTGGGAGAGACCCAGTACTTC	CASSLLAGVGETQYF
NA	NA	TRBJ2-7	TRBV4-3	TGCGCCAGCAGCCAAGATATCGGGGTAGCAACCCTTCCCTACGAGCAGTACTTC	CASSQDIGVATLPYEQYF